A selection of T cell receptor beta chains follows, all from one sample in a study of long-term antiretroviral therapy in people with HIV. Data came from immunoSEQ multiplex PCR; TCRdb stores just in-frame clones and leaves some out. Seen here are 25,000 to 30,000 clones, over 70% observed once, and the top ten hold approximately 10%. This specimen consisted of unsorted PBMCs, obtained almost 2.9 years after starting antiretroviral therapy. These receptors originate from a man younger than 40 with HIV. The CDR3 runs from the conserved cysteine through the conserved F or W. Fields, in order: clone size, V gene, D gene, J gene, CDR3 DNA, CDR3 protein. The D gene is left open where the match is weak. Some rows mark clone size as missing; the rest say once, few, many or name a class of expanded clone.

abundance: .
v_gene: TRBV27
d_gene: TRBD2
j_gene: TRBJ2-7
CDR3nt: TGTGCCAGCAGTTTATCGAGTAGCGGGGGGTTCTACGAGCAGTACTTC
CDR3aa: CASSLSSSGGFYEQYF

abundance: .
v_gene: TRBV2
d_gene: .
j_gene: TRBJ2-7
CDR3nt: TGTGCCAGCAGTCTTGGTGGAGCCGCCTACGAGCAGTACTTC
CDR3aa: CASSLGGAAYEQYF

abundance: .
v_gene: TRBV2
d_gene: TRBD1
j_gene: TRBJ1-2
CDR3nt: TGTGCCAGCAGAGACAGGGTTGGGGACTATGGCTACACCTTC
CDR3aa: CASRDRVGDYGYTF

abundance: .
v_gene: TRBV11-2
d_gene: .
j_gene: TRBJ2-7
CDR3nt: TGTGCCAGCAGCTTAGGACACACTTCCTACGAGCAGTACTTC
CDR3aa: CASSLGHTSYEQYF

abundance: .
v_gene: TRBV30
d_gene: TRBD2
j_gene: TRBJ2-5
CDR3nt: TGTGCCTGGAGTGAAGGACTAGCGGGGCAAGAGACCCAGTACTTC
CDR3aa: CAWSEGLAGQETQYF

abundance: .
v_gene: TRBV10-2
d_gene: TRBD1
j_gene: TRBJ1-5
CDR3nt: TGCGCCAGCAGAGACGACAGGGGGCATCAGCCCCAGCATTTT
CDR3aa: CASRDDRGHQPQHF

abundance: .
v_gene: TRBV5-1
d_gene: .
j_gene: TRBJ2-6
CDR3nt: TGCGCCAGCAGCTTGTTGTCGGGAGTGAACTCTGGGGCCAACGTCCTGACTTTC
CDR3aa: CASSLLSGVNSGANVLTF

abundance: .
v_gene: TRBV6-1
d_gene: .
j_gene: TRBJ1-2
CDR3nt: TGTGCCAGCAGTGAGATGGCAGGCTACTCTTATGGCTACACCTTC
CDR3aa: CASSEMAGYSYGYTF

abundance: .
v_gene: TRBV11-3
d_gene: TRBD2
j_gene: TRBJ2-1
CDR3nt: TGTGCCAGCAGCTCCAAGGGACTAGTTGGAAATGAGCAGTTCTTC
CDR3aa: CASSSKGLVGNEQFF

abundance: .
v_gene: TRBV10-3
d_gene: TRBD1
j_gene: TRBJ1-2
CDR3nt: TGTGCCATCAGTTCTGACAGGGTTTCGGGCTACACCTTC
CDR3aa: CAISSDRVSGYTF

abundance: once
v_gene: TRBV6-6
d_gene: TRBD1
j_gene: TRBJ2-1
CDR3nt: TGTGCCAGCAGCACCGGGACAGGGGGCGCCTACAATGAGCAGTTCTTC
CDR3aa: CASSTGTGGAYNEQFF

abundance: .
v_gene: TRBV10-2
d_gene: .
j_gene: TRBJ1-2
CDR3nt: TGCGCCAGCAGGGATACCAGGGGCTTCTATGGCTACACCTTC
CDR3aa: CASRDTRGFYGYTF

abundance: .
v_gene: TRBV2
d_gene: TRBD2
j_gene: TRBJ2-7
CDR3nt: TGTGCCAGCAACACCGCTACTAGCGGGAGCTACGAGCAGTACTTC
CDR3aa: CASNTATSGSYEQYF

abundance: medium-sized
v_gene: TRBV19
d_gene: TRBD1
j_gene: TRBJ2-7
CDR3nt: TGTGCCAGTAGCCCGACAGGGTGGACCGAGCAGTACTTC
CDR3aa: CASSPTGWTEQYF

abundance: few
v_gene: TRBV6-1
d_gene: TRBD1
j_gene: TRBJ1-5
CDR3nt: TGTGCCAGCAGTGAGCCAACAGGGGTTAGCAATCAGCCCCAGCATTTT
CDR3aa: CASSEPTGVSNQPQHF

abundance: .
v_gene: TRBV13
d_gene: .
j_gene: TRBJ1-4
CDR3nt: TGTGCCAGCAGCTTGGGGTGGGGAGGGGATGAAAAACTGTTTTTT
CDR3aa: CASSLGWGGDEKLFF

abundance: few
v_gene: TRBV28
d_gene: .
j_gene: TRBJ1-4
CDR3nt: TGTGCCAGCAGTTTATCGTTGAGGCTGGACGAAAAACTGTTTTTT
CDR3aa: CASSLSLRLDEKLFF

abundance: .
v_gene: TRBV5-1
d_gene: .
j_gene: TRBJ1-6
CDR3nt: TGCGCCAGCAGCTTGTTCGGCAGGGGTTTCGCCAATTCACCCCTCCACTTT
CDR3aa: CASSLFGRGFANSPLHF

abundance: .
v_gene: TRBV29-1
d_gene: .
j_gene: TRBJ1-1
CDR3nt: TGCAGCGTGTCGGAAAACACTGAAGCTTTCTTT
CDR3aa: CSVSENTEAFF

abundance: .
v_gene: TRBV7-7
d_gene: .
j_gene: TRBJ2-1
CDR3nt: TGTGCCAGCAGCAAAGGGGGGGACCAGTACAATGAGCAGTTCTTC
CDR3aa: CASSKGGDQYNEQFF

abundance: .
v_gene: TRBV4-1
d_gene: TRBD2
j_gene: TRBJ2-3
CDR3nt: TGCGCCAGCAGCCTGATAGCGGGAAAAGATACGCAGTATTTT
CDR3aa: CASSLIAGKDTQYF

abundance: .
v_gene: TRBV28
d_gene: .
j_gene: TRBJ1-6
CDR3nt: TGTGCCAGCAGTTTTAGGAGTTCACCCCTCCACTTT
CDR3aa: CASSFRSSPLHF

abundance: .
v_gene: TRBV19
d_gene: .
j_gene: TRBJ1-1
CDR3nt: TGTGCCAGTCAGTCCCTGACAGTTAACACTGAAGCTTTCTTT
CDR3aa: CASQSLTVNTEAFF

abundance: .
v_gene: TRBV10-3
d_gene: TRBD1
j_gene: TRBJ2-7
CDR3nt: TGTGCCATCAGTCCCACGGGACAGGGGTCCTACGAGCAGTACTTC
CDR3aa: CAISPTGQGSYEQYF

abundance: .
v_gene: TRBV11-2
d_gene: .
j_gene: TRBJ1-6
CDR3nt: TGTGCCAGCAGCTTAGCGGACTCCTATAATTCACCCCTCCACTTT
CDR3aa: CASSLADSYNSPLHF

abundance: .
v_gene: TRBV9
d_gene: TRBD2
j_gene: TRBJ2-1
CDR3nt: TGTGCCAGCAGCCCCCGAGCGGGGTGGGGAAATGAGCAGTTCTTC
CDR3aa: CASSPRAGWGNEQFF

abundance: .
v_gene: TRBV5-1
d_gene: TRBD2
j_gene: TRBJ2-1
CDR3nt: TGCGCCAGCAGCCCTTCCGGGACTAACTACAATGAGCAGTTCTTC
CDR3aa: CASSPSGTNYNEQFF

abundance: .
v_gene: TRBV2
d_gene: .
j_gene: TRBJ1-4
CDR3nt: TGTGCCAGCAGGGGAGACGCAACTAATGAAAAACTGTTTTTT
CDR3aa: CASRGDATNEKLFF

abundance: .
v_gene: TRBV12-1
d_gene: .
j_gene: TRBJ2-3
CDR3nt: TGTGCCAGCAGCACAAGGGAGGTCGGTAGCACAGATACGCAGTATTTT
CDR3aa: CASSTREVGSTDTQYF

abundance: .
v_gene: TRBV9
d_gene: TRBD1
j_gene: TRBJ1-4
CDR3nt: TGTGCCAGCAGCGTAGGCGGGACAGCAGAAAAACTGTTTTTT
CDR3aa: CASSVGGTAEKLFF

abundance: few
v_gene: TRBV30
d_gene: .
j_gene: TRBJ2-2
CDR3nt: TGTGCCTGGAGTGTGGGGAAGGGCACCGGGGAGCTGTTTTTT
CDR3aa: CAWSVGKGTGELFF

abundance: .
v_gene: TRBV19
d_gene: .
j_gene: TRBJ2-2
CDR3nt: TGTGCCAGTAGTAACCCCCCCCCAGGGGCGGAGAACACCGGGGAGCTGTTTTTT
CDR3aa: CASSNPPPGAENTGELFF

abundance: .
v_gene: TRBV6-6
d_gene: TRBD2
j_gene: TRBJ2-1
CDR3nt: TGTGCCAGCAGCCTAGCGGGGGGGCCAAGTGAGCAGTTCTTC
CDR3aa: CASSLAGGPSEQFF

abundance: few
v_gene: TRBV9
d_gene: TRBD1
j_gene: TRBJ1-2
CDR3nt: TGTGCCAGCAGCGTGGACAGGGGGCTGACCGGCTACACCTTC
CDR3aa: CASSVDRGLTGYTF

abundance: large
v_gene: TRBV5-4
d_gene: .
j_gene: TRBJ1-2
CDR3nt: TGTGCCAGCAGCTTGAGGGGGGCCGGAAACTATGGCTACACCTTC
CDR3aa: CASSLRGAGNYGYTF

abundance: .
v_gene: TRBV15
d_gene: .
j_gene: TRBJ2-6
CDR3nt: TGTGCCACCAGCAGAGGACAGGCAACCTCTGGGGCCAACGTCCTGACTTTC
CDR3aa: CATSRGQATSGANVLTF

abundance: .
v_gene: TRBV6-5
d_gene: TRBD1
j_gene: TRBJ1-6
CDR3nt: TGTGCCAGCAGTCCTTTGACAGGGAGCGATTCACCCCTCCACTTT
CDR3aa: CASSPLTGSDSPLHF

abundance: .
v_gene: TRBV6-5
d_gene: TRBD2
j_gene: TRBJ2-2
CDR3nt: TGTGCCAGCAGTTACTCGAGGGGAGGGAGCAGGGAGCTATTTTTT
CDR3aa: CASSYSRGGSRELFF

abundance: .
v_gene: TRBV19
d_gene: .
j_gene: TRBJ2-2
CDR3nt: TGTGCCAGTAGGACAGCATTAAACACCGGGGAGCTGTTTTTT
CDR3aa: CASRTALNTGELFF

abundance: .
v_gene: TRBV7-9
d_gene: TRBD2
j_gene: TRBJ2-7
CDR3nt: TGTGCCAGCAGCTTAGTTCCAACGCTAGCGGGATCCTACGAGCAGTACTTC
CDR3aa: CASSLVPTLAGSYEQYF

abundance: .
v_gene: TRBV7-2
d_gene: .
j_gene: TRBJ2-7
CDR3nt: TGTGCCAGCACCCATTCGGCAGGGTCCTACGAGCAGTACTTC
CDR3aa: CASTHSAGSYEQYF

abundance: .
v_gene: TRBV5-1
d_gene: .
j_gene: TRBJ1-1
CDR3nt: TGCGCCAGCAGGAGGGAGCCCTCGAACACTGAAGCTTTCTTT
CDR3aa: CASRREPSNTEAFF

abundance: .
v_gene: TRBV5-6
d_gene: .
j_gene: TRBJ2-5
CDR3nt: TGTGCCAGCAGCCAGACCGTCCAAGAGACCCAGTACTTC
CDR3aa: CASSQTVQETQYF

abundance: once
v_gene: TRBV11-2
d_gene: .
j_gene: TRBJ2-3
CDR3nt: TGTGCCAGCAGCTTAGTGCGGACCACAGATACGCAGTATTTT
CDR3aa: CASSLVRTTDTQYF

abundance: .
v_gene: TRBV6-6
d_gene: .
j_gene: TRBJ1-4
CDR3nt: TGTGCCAGCCGCCAGGGTGATGAAAAACTGTTTTTT
CDR3aa: CASRQGDEKLFF

abundance: .
v_gene: TRBV28
d_gene: .
j_gene: TRBJ1-5
CDR3nt: TGTGCCAGCAGTTTTGGGGACCACTTCAATCAGCCCCAGCATTTT
CDR3aa: CASSFGDHFNQPQHF

abundance: .
v_gene: TRBV28
d_gene: .
j_gene: TRBJ2-3
CDR3nt: TGTGCCAGCAGTTTTAGTGGACTACAGGATACGCAGTATTTT
CDR3aa: CASSFSGLQDTQYF

abundance: .
v_gene: TRBV29-1
d_gene: TRBD2
j_gene: TRBJ2-7
CDR3nt: TGCAGCGTTGAGGGACTAGGCCCCTGGGAGGAGCAGTACTTC
CDR3aa: CSVEGLGPWEEQYF

abundance: .
v_gene: TRBV29-1
d_gene: .
j_gene: TRBJ1-1
CDR3nt: TGCAGCGTCCCCCGAGGAATTGGGACTGAAGCTTTCTTT
CDR3aa: CSVPRGIGTEAFF

abundance: .
v_gene: TRBV10-3
d_gene: .
j_gene: TRBJ2-5
CDR3nt: TGTGCCATCAGCAGGGGGACTGAGACCCAGTACTTC
CDR3aa: CAISRGTETQYF

abundance: .
v_gene: TRBV5-1
d_gene: TRBD2
j_gene: TRBJ2-2
CDR3nt: TGCGCCAGCAGCTGGCGACTAGCGGGGGGCCGAAACACCGGGGAGCTGTTTTTT
CDR3aa: CASSWRLAGGRNTGELFF

abundance: .
v_gene: TRBV5-6
d_gene: .
j_gene: TRBJ2-7
CDR3nt: TGTGCCAGCAGCCGCCCACTGTATGGGCGTGACTACGAGCAGTACTTC
CDR3aa: CASSRPLYGRDYEQYF